This T cell receptor (beta chain) was identified during a study of cytomegalovirus exposure and HLA in healthy donors. Study-level results: Association with HLA alleles at 0.05 false discovery rate was found for 16,951 TCR beta sequences in a later analysis. It was reported in a later analysis that an Asian-associated ancestry cluster showed fewer N-insertions than the roughly 710-donor mean. Within an earlier analysis, most TCR beta V segments proved productive either about 90% or about 30% of the time.

Regarding this clone: Its antigen remains unknown.

It was with 60 Vbeta and 13 Jbeta primers that the PCR ran. Original analysis: Around 11 million of 80 million or so unique TCR beta chains were shared, per a later count. Sequencing used immunoSEQ multiplex PCR; TCRdb keeps in-frame clones, though not all of them. That table supplies the V and J calls and clone size; D and trimming were determined from the DNA. The sample lists 110,000 or so clones, about two thirds seen once, with under 6.5% in the top ten. Trimming removed 0 bases at V and 2 bases at J, with 10 bases between. The CDR3 runs to 15 residues. From germline, CDR1 is KGHSY and CDR2 FQNENV.

The origin of this receptor is a woman between 65 and 79 years old in good health and CMV-seropositive. Sequenced sample: PBMCs. This rearrangement joins TRBV16 to TRBJ1-2; D gene unclear. This CDR3 reads CASSQSYSGNYGYTF. CDR3 coding DNA: TGTGCCAGCAGCCAATCGTACAGCGGGAACTATGGCTACACCTTC.